What follows is one TCR beta chain and its context. Its antigen is unidentified. Unmatched junction bases numbered 5, after V lost 2 bases and J lost 6 bases. There are 15 residues in the CDR3. Germline loops: CDR1 LNHDA, CDR2 SQIVND (reference sequence). This sample is part of a study of cytomegalovirus exposure and HLA in healthy donors. General study findings and limits: The analysis excluded some indistinguishable V segments, including TRBV6-2 and TRBV6-3. A later analysis revealed that TCR association rates differed between HLA loci, peaking at DRB1 and bottoming out at HLA-C. In a later analysis, TCR beta V- and J-gene trimming showed a link to a missense DCLRE1C variant.

Use of 60 Vbeta and 13 Jbeta primers characterized the PCR. Method: immunoSEQ multiplex PCR; TCRdb's copy keeps in-frame clones and lacks some. The sample yields 70,000 to 95,000 clones, around 77% seen once. This chain joins TRBV19 and TRBJ1-5; TRBD1 matches at 9 bases. The receptor comes from a man aged 45-65 years in good health and CMV-seronegative. The specimen was PBMCs. The CDR3: CASSIQQGAGQPQHF. The DNA of the CDR3 is TGTGCCAGTAGTATACAACAGGGGGCGGGTCAGCCCCAGCATTTT.